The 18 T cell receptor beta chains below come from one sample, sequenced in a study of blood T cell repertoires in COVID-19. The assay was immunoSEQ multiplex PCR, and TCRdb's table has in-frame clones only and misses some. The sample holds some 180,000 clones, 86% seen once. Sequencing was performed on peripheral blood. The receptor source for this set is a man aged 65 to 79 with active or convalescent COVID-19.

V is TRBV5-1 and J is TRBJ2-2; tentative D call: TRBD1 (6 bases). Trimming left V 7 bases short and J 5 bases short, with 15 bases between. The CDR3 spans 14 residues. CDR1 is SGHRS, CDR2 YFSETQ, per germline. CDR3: CASEGQSRTGELFF. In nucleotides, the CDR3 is TGCGCCAGCGAGGGACAATCGAGGACCGGGGAGCTGTTTTTT.

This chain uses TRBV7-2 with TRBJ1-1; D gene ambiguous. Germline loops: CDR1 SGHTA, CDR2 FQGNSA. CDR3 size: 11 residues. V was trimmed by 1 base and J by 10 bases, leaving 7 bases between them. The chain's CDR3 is CASSLGLAAFF. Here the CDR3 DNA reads TGTGCCAGCAGCTTAGGGCTGGCAGCTTTCTTT.

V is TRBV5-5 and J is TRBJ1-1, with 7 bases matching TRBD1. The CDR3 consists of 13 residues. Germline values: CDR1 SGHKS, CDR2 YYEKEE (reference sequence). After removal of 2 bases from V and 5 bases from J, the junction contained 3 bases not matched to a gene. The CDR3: CASSFTGDTEAFF. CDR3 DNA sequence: TGTGCCAGCAGCTTCACAGGGGATACTGAAGCTTTCTTT.

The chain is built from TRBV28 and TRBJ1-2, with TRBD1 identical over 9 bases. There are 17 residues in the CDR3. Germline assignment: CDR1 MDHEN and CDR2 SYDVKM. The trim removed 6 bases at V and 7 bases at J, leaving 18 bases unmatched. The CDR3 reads CASRQLGQGPLGGGYTF. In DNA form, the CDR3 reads TGTGCCAGCAGGCAACTCGGACAGGGGCCACTAGGTGGTGGCTACACCTTC.

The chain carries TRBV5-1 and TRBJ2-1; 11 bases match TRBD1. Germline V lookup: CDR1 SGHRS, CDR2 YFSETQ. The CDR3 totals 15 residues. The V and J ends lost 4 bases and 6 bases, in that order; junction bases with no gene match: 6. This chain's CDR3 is CASSPGTGGGNEQFF. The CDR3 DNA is TGCGCCAGCAGCCCCGGGACAGGGGGTGGCAATGAGCAGTTCTTC.

The CDR3 reads CASSLQGRFQPQHF. CDR3 DNA sequence: TGTGCCAGCAGTCTACAGGGGCGGTTTCAGCCCCAGCATTTT. The rearrangement joins TRBV27 to TRBJ1-5; 7 positions agree with TRBD1. With V trimmed by 5 bases and J by 6 bases, 7 bases remained unmatched. CDR1 is MNHEY and CDR2 is SMNVEV in the germline V gene (reference sequence). This CDR3 comprises 14 residues.

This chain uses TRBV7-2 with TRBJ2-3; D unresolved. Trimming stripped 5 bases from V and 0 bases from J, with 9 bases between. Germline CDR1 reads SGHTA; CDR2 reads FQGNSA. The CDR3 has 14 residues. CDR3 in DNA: TGTGCCAGCAGCCAGGAATATAGCACAGATACGCAGTATTTT. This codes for CASSQEYSTDTQYF.

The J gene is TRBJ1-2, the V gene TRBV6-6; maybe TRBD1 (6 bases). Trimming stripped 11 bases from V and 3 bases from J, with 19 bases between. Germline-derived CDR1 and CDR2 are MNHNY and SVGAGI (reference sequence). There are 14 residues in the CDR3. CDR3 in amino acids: CARGGKTGDYGYTF. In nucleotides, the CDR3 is TGTGCCCGGGGGGGCAAGACAGGCGACTATGGCTACACCTTC.

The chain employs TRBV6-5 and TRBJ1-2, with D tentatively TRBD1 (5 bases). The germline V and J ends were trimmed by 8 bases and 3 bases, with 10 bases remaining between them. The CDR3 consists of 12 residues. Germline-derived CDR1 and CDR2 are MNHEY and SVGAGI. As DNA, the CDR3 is TGTGCCAGCCTGGGACTTTACTATGGCTACACCTTC. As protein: CASLGLYYGYTF.

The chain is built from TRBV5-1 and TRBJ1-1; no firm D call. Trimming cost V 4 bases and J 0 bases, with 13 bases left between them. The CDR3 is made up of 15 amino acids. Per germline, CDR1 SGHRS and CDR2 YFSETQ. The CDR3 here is CASSKLGGMNTEAFF. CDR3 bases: TGCGCCAGCAGCAAGCTAGGAGGAATGAACACTGAAGCTTTCTTT.

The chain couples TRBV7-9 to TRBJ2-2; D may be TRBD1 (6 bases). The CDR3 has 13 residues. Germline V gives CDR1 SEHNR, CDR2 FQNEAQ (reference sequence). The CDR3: CATSGTSAGELFF. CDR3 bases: TGTGCAACCTCCGGGACAAGCGCCGGGGAGCTGTTTTTT.

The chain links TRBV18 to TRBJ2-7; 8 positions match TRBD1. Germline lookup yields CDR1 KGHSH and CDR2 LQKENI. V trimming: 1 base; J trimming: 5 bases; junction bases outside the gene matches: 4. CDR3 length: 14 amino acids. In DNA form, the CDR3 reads TGTGCCAGCTCACCACAACAGGGGGTGGACGAGCAGTACTTC. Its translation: CASSPQQGVDEQYF.

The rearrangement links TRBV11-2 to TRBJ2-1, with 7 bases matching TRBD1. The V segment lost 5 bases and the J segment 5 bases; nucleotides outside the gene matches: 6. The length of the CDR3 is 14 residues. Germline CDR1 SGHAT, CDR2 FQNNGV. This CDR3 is CASSRQGADNEQFF. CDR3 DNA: TGTGCCAGCAGCCGACAGGGAGCGGACAATGAGCAGTTCTTC.

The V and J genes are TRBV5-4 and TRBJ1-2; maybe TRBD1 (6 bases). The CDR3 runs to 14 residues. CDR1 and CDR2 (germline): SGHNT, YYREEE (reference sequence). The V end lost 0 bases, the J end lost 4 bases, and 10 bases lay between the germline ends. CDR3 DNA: TGTGCCAGCAGCTTGGACCAGGGGAGCTATGGCTACACCTTC. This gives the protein CASSLDQGSYGYTF. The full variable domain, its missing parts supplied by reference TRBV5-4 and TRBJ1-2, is ETGVTQSPTHLIKTRGQQVTLRCSSQSGHNTVSWYQQALGQGPQFIFQYYREEENGRGNFPPRFSGLQFPNYSSELNVNALELDDSALYLCASSLDQGSYGYTFGSGTRLTVV.

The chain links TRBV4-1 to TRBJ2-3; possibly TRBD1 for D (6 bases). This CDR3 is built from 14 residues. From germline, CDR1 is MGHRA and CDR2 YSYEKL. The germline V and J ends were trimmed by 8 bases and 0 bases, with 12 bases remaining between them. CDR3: CASGRGTSTDTQYF. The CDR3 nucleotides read TGCGCCAGCGGCAGGGGCACTAGCACAGATACGCAGTATTTT.

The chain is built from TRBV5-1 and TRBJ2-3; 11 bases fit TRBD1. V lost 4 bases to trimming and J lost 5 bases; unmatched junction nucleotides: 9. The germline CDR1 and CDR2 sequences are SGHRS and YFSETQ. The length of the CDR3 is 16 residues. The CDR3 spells CASSVVGTGGKDTQYF. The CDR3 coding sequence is TGCGCCAGCAGCGTGGTGGGGACAGGGGGAAAAGATACGCAGTATTTT.

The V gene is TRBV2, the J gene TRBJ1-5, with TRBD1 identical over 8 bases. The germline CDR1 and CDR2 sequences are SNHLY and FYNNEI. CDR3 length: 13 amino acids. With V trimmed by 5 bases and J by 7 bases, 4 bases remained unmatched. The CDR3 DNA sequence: TGTGCCAGCAGTAGACAGGGGTTACAGCCCCAGCATTTT. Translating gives CASSRQGLQPQHF. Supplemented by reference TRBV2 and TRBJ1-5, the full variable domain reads EPEVTQTPSHQVTQMGQEVILRCVPISNHLYFYWYRQILGQKVEFLVSFYNNEISEKSEIFDDQFSVERPDGSNFTLKIRSTKLEDSAMYFCASSRQGLQPQHFGDGTRLSIL.

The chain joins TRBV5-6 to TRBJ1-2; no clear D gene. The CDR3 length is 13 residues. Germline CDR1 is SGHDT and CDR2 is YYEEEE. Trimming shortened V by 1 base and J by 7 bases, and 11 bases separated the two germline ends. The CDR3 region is CASSLRGGSGYTF. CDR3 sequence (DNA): TGTGCCAGCAGCTTGCGGGGAGGTAGTGGCTACACCTTC.